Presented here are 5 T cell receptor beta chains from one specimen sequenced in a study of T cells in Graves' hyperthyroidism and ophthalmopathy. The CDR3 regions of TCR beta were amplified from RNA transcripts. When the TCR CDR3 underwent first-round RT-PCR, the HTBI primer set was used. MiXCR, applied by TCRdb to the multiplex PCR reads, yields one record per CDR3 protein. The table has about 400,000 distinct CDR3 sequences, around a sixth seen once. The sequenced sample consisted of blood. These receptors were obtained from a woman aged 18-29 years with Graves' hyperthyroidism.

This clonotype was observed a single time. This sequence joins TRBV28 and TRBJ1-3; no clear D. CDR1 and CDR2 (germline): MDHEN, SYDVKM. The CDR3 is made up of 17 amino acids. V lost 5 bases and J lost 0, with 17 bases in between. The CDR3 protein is CASSPSGRWISGNTIYF. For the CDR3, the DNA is TGTGCCAGCAGTCCCTCCGGCCGGTGGATCTCTGGAAACACCATATATTTT.

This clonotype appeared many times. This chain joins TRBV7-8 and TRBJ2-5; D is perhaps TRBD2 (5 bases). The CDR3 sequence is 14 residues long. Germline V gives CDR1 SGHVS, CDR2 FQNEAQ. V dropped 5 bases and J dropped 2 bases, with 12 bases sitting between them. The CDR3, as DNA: TGTGCCAGCAGCCTCCCCCCGGGGCAAGAGACCCAGTACTTC. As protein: CASSLPPGQETQYF.

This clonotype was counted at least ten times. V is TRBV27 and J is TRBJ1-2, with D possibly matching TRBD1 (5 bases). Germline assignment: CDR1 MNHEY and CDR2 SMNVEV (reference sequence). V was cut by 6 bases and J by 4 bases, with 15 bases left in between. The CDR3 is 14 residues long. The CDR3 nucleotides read TGTGCCAGCAGGGGGTATTGGGGACGCTATGGCTACACCTTC. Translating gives CASRGYWGRYGYTF.

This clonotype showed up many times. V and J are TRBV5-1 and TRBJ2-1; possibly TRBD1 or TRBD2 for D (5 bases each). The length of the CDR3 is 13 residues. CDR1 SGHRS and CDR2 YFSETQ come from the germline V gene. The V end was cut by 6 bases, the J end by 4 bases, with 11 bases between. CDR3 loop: CASTRDGYNEQFF. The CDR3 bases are TGCGCCAGCACCCGGGACGGATACAATGAGCAGTTCTTC.

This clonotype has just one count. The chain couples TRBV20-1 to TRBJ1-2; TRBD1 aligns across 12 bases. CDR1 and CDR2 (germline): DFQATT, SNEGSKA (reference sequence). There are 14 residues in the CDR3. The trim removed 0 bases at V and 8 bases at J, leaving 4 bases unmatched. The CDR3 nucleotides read TGCAGTGCTAGAGACCGGGACAGGGGGCTCGGCTACACCTTC. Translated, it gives CSARDRDRGLGYTF.